This T cell receptor beta chain originates from a study of CD8 T cells in ankylosing spondylitis (dated by TCRdb to about 2017). A note on the overall study: To find TCR variants linked to disease, the study profiled T cell receptor beta repertoires in ankylosing spondylitis patients and healthy donors. The full study cohort was made up of about 25 ankylosing spondylitis patients and 95 to 130 healthy donors. Samples of peripheral blood were taken, and for ankylosing spondylitis patients, synovial fluid was collected as well. The paper as a whole reports these results and caveats: Some TCR beta motif variants had previously been reported in synovial fluid and blood of reactive arthritis patients, which suggested common disease-initiation mechanisms. A CD8+ phenotype was shown by the disease-linked clones, which were found at relatively low frequencies in peripheral blood. Blood from ankylosing spondylitis patients appeared to be characterized by a TCR beta motif composed of several highly homologous amino acid variants. The disease-linked clones were reported to be significantly enriched in matched synovial fluid samples from ankylosing spondylitis patients.

The sample was run on an Illumina HiSeq 2500. Quantitative 5'-RACE with molecular barcodes was used to prepare TCR beta libraries. As for how the authors treated the data: Disease-linked TCR variants were identified with a new computational method built on a probabilistic model of VDJ rearrangement. In-frame beta chains were kept once TCRdb had trimmed the public reads at Q25 with fastp and called clones with MiXCR. CDR3 protein sequences are deduplicated, and each keeps its most common genes and DNA. The V and J calls and clone size come from TCRdb's table, not from the authors' own analysis. A total of a few hundred thousand distinct CDR3 sequences appear in this sample, 15% to 20% of them only once. The ten largest clones take up over 25% of the sample. The table lists this clonotype with a few counts. Its antigen remains undetermined. There are no base qualities to consult, and no much larger clone falls within one base.

There are 13 amino acids in the CDR3, from cysteine to phenylalanine inclusive. The only DNA kept is the CDR3, 39 bases in frame from the first base. CDR1 is given as SGHVS and CDR2 as FQNEAQ, both from the germline V gene. V sheds 6 bases and J sheds 2 bases, leaving 11 bases between their ends. The chain couples TRBV7-8 to TRBJ2-7; matching of 5 bases hints at TRBD1 as the D gene. The receptor was derived from a male donor with ankylosing spondylitis or in good health (not recorded which). Material for sequencing was blood, either unsorted or a sorted T cell fraction (not recorded which). For the CDR3, the sequence is CASRAQGPYEQYF. At the DNA level, the sequence is TGTGCCAGCAGAGCGCAGGGCCCCTACGAGCAGTACTTC.